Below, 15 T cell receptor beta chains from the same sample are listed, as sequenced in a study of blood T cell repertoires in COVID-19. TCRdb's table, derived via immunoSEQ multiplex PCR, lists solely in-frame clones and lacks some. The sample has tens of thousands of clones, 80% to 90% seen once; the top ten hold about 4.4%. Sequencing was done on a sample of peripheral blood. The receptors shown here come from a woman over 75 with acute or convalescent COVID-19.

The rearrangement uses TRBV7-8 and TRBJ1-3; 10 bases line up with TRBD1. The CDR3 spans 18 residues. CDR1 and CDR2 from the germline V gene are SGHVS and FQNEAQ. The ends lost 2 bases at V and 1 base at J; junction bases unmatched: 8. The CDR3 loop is CASSLILRGQGSGNTIYF. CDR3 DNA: TGTGCCAGCAGCTTAATATTAAGGGGACAGGGGTCTGGAAACACCATATATTTT.

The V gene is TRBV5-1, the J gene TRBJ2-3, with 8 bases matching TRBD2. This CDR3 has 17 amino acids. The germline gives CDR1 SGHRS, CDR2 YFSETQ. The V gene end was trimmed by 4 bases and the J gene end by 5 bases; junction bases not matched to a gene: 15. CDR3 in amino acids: CASSRTWAGGTGDTQYF. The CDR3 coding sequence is TGCGCCAGCAGCCGTACTTGGGCGGGGGGAACCGGAGATACGCAGTATTTT.

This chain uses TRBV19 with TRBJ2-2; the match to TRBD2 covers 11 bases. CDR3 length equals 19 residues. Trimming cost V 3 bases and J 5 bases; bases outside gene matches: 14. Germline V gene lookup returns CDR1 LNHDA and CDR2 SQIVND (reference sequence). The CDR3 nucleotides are TGTGCCAGTAGTATTTGGCTAGCGGGAGGCCAACTGGGTACCGGGGAGCTGTTTTTT. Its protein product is CASSIWLAGGQLGTGELFF.

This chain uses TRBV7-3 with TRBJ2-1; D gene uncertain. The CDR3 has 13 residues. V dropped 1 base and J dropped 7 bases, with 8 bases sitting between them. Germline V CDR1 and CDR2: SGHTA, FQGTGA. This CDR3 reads CASSLNSENEQFF. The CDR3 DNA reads TGTGCCAGCAGCTTAAATTCCGAGAATGAGCAGTTCTTC.

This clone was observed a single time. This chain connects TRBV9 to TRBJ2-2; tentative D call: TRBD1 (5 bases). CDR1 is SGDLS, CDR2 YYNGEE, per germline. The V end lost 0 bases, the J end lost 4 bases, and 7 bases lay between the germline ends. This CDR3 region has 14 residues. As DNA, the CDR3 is TGTGCCAGCAGCGTAGGGCAGGGCACCGGGGAGCTGTTTTTT. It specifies CASSVGQGTGELFF.

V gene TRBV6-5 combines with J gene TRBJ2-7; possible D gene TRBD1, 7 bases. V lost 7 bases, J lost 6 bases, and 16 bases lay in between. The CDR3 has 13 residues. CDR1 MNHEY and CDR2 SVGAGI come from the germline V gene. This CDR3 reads CASMMAGGGEQYF. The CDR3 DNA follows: TGTGCCAGCATGATGGCAGGGGGAGGCGAGCAGTACTTC.

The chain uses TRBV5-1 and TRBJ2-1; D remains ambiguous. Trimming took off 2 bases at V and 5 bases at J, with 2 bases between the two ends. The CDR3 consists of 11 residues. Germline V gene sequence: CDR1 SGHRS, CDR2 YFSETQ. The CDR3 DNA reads TGCGCCAGCAGCTTCGACAATGAGCAGTTCTTC. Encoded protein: CASSFDNEQFF. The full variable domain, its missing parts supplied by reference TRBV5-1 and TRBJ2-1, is KAGVTQTPRYLIKTRGQQVTLSCSPISGHRSVSWYQQTPGQGLQFLFEYFSETQRNKGNFPGRFSGRQFSNSRSEMNVSTLELGDSALYLCASSFDNEQFFGPGTRLTVL.

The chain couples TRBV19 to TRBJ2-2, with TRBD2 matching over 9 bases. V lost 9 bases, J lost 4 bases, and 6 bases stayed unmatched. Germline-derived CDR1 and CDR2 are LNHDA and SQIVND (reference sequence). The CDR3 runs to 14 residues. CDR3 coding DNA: TGTGCCAGCGAGGGGACTAGCCGCACCGGGGAGCTGTTTTTT. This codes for CASEGTSRTGELFF.

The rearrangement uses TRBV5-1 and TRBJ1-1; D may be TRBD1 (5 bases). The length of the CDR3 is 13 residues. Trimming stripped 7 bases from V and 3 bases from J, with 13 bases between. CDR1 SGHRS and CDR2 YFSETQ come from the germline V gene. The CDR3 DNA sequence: TGCGCCAGCTCGGGGGTTTCAGACACTGAAGCTTTCTTT. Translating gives CASSGVSDTEAFF.

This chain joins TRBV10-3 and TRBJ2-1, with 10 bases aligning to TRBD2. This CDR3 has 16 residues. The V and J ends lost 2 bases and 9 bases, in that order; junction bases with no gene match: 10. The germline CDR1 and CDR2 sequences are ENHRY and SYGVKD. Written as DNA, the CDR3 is TGTGCCATCAGTGAGACCGTAGCGGGGGGTATAAGTGAGCAGTTCTTC. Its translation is CAISETVAGGISEQFF.

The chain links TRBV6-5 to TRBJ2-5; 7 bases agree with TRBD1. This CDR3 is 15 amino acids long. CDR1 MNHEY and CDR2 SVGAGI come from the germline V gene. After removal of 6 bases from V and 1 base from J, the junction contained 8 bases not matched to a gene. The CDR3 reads CASSRDRAFQETQYF. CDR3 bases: TGTGCCAGCAGCAGAGACAGGGCCTTCCAAGAGACCCAGTACTTC.

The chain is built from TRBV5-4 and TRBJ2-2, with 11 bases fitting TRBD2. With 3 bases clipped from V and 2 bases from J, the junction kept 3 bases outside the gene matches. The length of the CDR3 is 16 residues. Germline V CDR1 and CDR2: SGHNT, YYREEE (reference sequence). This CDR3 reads CASSSGTSGNTGELFF. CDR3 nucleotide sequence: TGTGCCAGCAGCTCCGGGACTAGCGGCAACACCGGGGAGCTGTTTTTT.

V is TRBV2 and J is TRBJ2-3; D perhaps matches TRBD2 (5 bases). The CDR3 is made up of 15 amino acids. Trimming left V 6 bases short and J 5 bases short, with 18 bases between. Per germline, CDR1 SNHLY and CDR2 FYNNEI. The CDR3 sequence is CASRPGISEQDTQYF. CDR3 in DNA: TGTGCCAGCAGGCCCGGGATTAGCGAGCAAGATACGCAGTATTTT.

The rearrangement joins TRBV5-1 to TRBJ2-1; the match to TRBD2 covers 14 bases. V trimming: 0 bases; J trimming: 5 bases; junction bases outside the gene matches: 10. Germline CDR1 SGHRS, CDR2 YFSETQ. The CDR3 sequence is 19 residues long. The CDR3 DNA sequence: TGCGCCAGCAGCTTGGCCTCTGGACTAGCGGGAGGCCTCCACAATGAGCAGTTCTTC. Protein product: CASSLASGLAGGLHNEQFF.

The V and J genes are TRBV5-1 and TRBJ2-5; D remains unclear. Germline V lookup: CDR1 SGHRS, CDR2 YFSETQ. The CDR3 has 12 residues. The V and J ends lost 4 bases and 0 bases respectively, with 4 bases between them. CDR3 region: CASSLHQETQYF. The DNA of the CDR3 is TGCGCCAGCAGCCTTCACCAAGAGACCCAGTACTTC.